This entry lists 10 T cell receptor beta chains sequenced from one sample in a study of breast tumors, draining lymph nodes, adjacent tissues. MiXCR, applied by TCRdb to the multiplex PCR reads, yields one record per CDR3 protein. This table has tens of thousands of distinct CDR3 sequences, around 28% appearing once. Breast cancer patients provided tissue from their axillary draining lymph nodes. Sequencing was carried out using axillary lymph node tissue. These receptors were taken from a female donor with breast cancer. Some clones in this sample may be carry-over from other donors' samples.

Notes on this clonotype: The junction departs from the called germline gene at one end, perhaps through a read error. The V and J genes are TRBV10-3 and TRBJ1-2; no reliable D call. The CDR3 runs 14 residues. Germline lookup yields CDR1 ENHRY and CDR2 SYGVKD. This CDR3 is CAIRESRFPGGYTF. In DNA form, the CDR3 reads TGCGCCATCCGTGAGTCGAGGTTTCCGGGGGGCTACACCTTC.

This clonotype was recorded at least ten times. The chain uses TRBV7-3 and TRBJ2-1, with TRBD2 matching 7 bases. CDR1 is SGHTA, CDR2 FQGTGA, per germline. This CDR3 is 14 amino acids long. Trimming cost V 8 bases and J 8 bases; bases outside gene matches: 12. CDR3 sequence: CASAVGGPADEQFF. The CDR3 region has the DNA TGTGCCAGCGCCGTGGGAGGGCCGGCCGATGAGCAGTTCTTC.

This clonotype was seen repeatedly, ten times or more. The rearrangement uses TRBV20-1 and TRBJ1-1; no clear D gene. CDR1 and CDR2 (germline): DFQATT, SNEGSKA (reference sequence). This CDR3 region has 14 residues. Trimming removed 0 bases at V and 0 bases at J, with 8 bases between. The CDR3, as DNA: TGCAGTGCTAGAGACAGGAATGTGAACACTGAAGCTTTCTTT. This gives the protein CSARDRNVNTEAFF.

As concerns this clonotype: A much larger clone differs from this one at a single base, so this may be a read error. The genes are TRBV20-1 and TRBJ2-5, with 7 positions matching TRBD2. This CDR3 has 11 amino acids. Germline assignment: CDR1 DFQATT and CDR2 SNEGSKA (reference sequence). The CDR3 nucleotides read TGCAGTGCACTACTCGGGGGGACCCAGTCCTTC. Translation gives CSALLGGTQSF.

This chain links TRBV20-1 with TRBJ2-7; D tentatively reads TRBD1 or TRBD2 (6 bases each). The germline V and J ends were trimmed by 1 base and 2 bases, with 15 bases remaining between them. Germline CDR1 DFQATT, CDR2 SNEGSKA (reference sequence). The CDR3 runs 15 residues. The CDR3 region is CSARVGGGPPYEQYF. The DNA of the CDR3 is TGCAGTGCTAGAGTCGGAGGGGGTCCCCCCTACGAGCAGTACTTC.

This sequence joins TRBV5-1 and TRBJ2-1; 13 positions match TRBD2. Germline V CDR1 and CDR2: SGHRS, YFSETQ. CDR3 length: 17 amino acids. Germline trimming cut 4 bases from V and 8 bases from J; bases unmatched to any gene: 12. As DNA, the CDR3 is TGCGCCAGCAGCGAGACTGCAATTGGACTAGCGGGAGATGAGCAGTTCTTC. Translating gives CASSETAIGLAGDEQFF.

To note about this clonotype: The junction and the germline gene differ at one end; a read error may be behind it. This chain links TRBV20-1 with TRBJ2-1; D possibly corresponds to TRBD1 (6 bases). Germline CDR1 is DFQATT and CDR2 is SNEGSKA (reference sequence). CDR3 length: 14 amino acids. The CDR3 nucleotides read TGCAGTACTGGGGGCGGAAGCTCCTACACTGAGCAGTCCTTC. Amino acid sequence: CSTGGGSSYTEQSF.

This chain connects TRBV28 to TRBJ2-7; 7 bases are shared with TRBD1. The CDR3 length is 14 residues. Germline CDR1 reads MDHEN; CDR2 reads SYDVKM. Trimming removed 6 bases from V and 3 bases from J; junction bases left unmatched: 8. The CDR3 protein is CASRSSGTDYEQYF. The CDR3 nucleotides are TGTGCCAGCAGGAGCTCTGGGACAGACTACGAGCAGTACTTC.

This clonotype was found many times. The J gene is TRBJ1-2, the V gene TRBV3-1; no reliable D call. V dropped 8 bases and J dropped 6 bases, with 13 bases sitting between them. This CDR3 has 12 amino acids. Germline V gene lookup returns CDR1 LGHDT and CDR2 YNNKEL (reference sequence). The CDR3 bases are TGTGCCAGCTCCCGGCCAACACATGGCTACACCTTC. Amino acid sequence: CASSRPTHGYTF. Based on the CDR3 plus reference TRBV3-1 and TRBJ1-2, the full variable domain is DTAVSQTPKYLVTQMGNDKSIKCEQNLGHDTMYWYKQDSKKFLKIMFSYNNKELIINETVPNRFSPKSPDKAHLNLHINSLELGDSAVYFCASSRPTHGYTFGSGTRLTVV.

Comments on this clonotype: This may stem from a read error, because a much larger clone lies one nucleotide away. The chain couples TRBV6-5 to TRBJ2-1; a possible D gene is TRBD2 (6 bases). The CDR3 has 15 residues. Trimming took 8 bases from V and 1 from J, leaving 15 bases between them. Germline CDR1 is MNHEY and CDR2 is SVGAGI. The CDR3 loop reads CASGPWRESYNEQFF. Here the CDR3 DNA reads TGTGCCAGCGGCCCATGGAGGGAGTCCTACAATGAGCAGTTCTTC.